This T cell receptor beta chain was recovered during a study of blood T cell repertoires in COVID-19. Study-wide context: Sites across the United States, Italy and Spain contributed samples from acute and convalescent COVID-19. PBMCs, B-cell-depleted T cells, or T cells provided the cDNA or gDNA that made up the material.

Repertoires were generated with immunoSEQ multiplex PCR, while TCRdb's copy carries only in-frame clones and drops some. The data contain approximately 290,000 clones, approximately 92% of them singletons. In germline, CDR1 is SGHKS, CDR2 YYEKEE (reference sequence). This CDR3 region has 17 residues. Trimming removed 2 bases from V and 4 bases from J; junction bases left unmatched: 11. Participants, about 18 to 100 years old, spanned approximately 25 US areas. Two consecutive negative NP/OP PCR tests, clearance, or resolved symptoms defined Cohort 3 recovery. The sequenced sample was PBMCs or T cells enriched from blood (not recorded which). The receptor was derived from a woman aged 25 to 39 who had recovered from COVID-19. The rearrangement joins TRBV5-5 to TRBJ1-4, with TRBD1 matching 7 bases. This chain's CDR3 is CASSLQGTLDYNEKLFF. The CDR3 DNA reads TGTGCCAGCAGCTTACAGGGGACCCTCGACTATAATGAAAAACTGTTTTTT.